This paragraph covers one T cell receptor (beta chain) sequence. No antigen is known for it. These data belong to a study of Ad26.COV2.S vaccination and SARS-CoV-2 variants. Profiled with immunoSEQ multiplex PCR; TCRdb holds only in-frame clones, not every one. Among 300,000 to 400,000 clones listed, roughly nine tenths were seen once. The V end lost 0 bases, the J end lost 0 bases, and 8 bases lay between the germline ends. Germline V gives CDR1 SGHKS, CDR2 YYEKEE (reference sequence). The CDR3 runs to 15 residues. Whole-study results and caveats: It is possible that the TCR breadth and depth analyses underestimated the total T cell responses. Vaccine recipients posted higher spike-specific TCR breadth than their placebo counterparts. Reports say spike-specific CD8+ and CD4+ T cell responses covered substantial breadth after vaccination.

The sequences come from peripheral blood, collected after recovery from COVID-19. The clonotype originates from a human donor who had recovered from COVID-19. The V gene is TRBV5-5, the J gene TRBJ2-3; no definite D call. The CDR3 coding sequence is TGTGCCAGCAGCTTGGTGCAGTCTAGCACAGATACGCAGTATTTT. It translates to CASSLVQSSTDTQYF.